Listed below are T cell receptor beta chains from one sample, sequenced in a study of shared clonotypes between healthy human individuals. Using immunoSEQ multiplex PCR, the repertoire was profiled, and TCRdb retains in-frame clones only, with some absent. The sample lists roughly 1,600,000 clones, just under 99% occurring once. Sequenced sample: naive CD4+ T cells sorted from blood. These receptors originate from a man aged 25-40 years in good health. The CDR3 runs from the conserved cysteine through the conserved F or W. A D gene is named only where the DNA matches it firmly. Where a row states a size, it is once, few, many or the class of an expanded clone; other rows omit it.

clone_size d_call j_call v_call cdr3_aa cdr3_nt
- - TRBJ1-5 TRBV5-5 CASSPQGYSNQPQHF TGTGCCAGCAGCCCACAGGGATATAGCAATCAGCCCCAGCATTTT
- TRBD2 TRBJ2-1 TRBV5-4 CASSLTGTSYNEQFF TGTGCCAGCAGCTTAACCGGGACTAGCTACAATGAGCAGTTCTTC
- - TRBJ2-7 TRBV7-8 CASSLPFGMLDVQREQYF TGTGCCAGCAGCTTACCCTTTGGAATGCTGGACGTACAGCGAGAGCAGTACTTC
once - TRBJ2-5 TRBV9 CASSVGSRLQETQYF TGTGCCAGCAGCGTAGGGAGTAGATTACAAGAGACCCAGTACTTC
few - TRBJ1-1 TRBV5-1 CASSSGQPNTEAFF TGCGCCAGCAGCTCTGGACAGCCGAACACTGAAGCTTTCTTT
- - TRBJ2-2 TRBV5-1 CASRAGLNTGELFF TGCGCCAGCAGGGCGGGATTGAACACCGGGGAGCTGTTTTTT
- TRBD2 TRBJ2-7 TRBV7-2 CASSLEYSGTYSYEQYF TGTGCCAGCAGCTTAGAGTATAGCGGGACCTACTCCTACGAGCAGTACTTC
- TRBD1 TRBJ2-5 TRBV9 CASSQDRGQETQYF TGTGCCAGCAGCCAGGACAGGGGACAAGAGACCCAGTACTTC
- - TRBJ2-2 TRBV11-3 CASSSPPTGELFF TGTGCCAGCAGCTCGCCCCCAACCGGGGAGCTGTTTTTT
- - TRBJ1-2 TRBV28 CASSLSRVYGYTF TGTGCCAGCAGTTTATCCAGAGTCTATGGCTACACCTTC
- - TRBJ1-2 TRBV2 CASSEYSYGYTF TGTGCCAGCAGTGAATACAGCTATGGCTACACCTTC
- - TRBJ1-4 TRBV29-1 CSATGEGEKLFF TGCAGCGCTACAGGCGAGGGAGAAAAACTGTTTTTT
- - TRBJ1-1 TRBV11-1 CASSLALVGISTEAFF TGTGCCAGCAGCTTAGCGCTAGTCGGTATTTCCACTGAAGCTTTCTTT
- - TRBJ2-1 TRBV10-3 CAISDSSREPWDEQFF TGTGCCATCAGTGACTCCTCTCGGGAACCCTGGGATGAGCAGTTCTTC
once - TRBJ1-2 TRBV2 CVIFGYTF TGTGTTATTTTTGGCTACACCTTC
- TRBD1 TRBJ2-7 TRBV7-2 CASKSTGAYEQYF TGTGCCAGCAAATCCACAGGGGCCTACGAGCAGTACTTC
- - TRBJ2-3 TRBV9 CASSVDADTQYF TGTGCCAGCAGCGTAGATGCAGATACGCAGTATTTT
- - TRBJ2-1 TRBV29-1 CSAAQRLSYNEQFF TGCAGCGCCGCTCAGAGACTCTCCTACAATGAGCAGTTCTTC
once - TRBJ1-1 TRBV6-5 CASSERVVTEAFF TGTGCCAGCAGTGAGAGGGTCGTCACTGAAGCTTTCTTT
- - TRBJ1-2 TRBV6-6 CASSAGVDYGYTF TGTGCCAGCAGTGCCGGGGTAGACTATGGCTACACCTTC
once TRBD2 TRBJ2-1 TRBV19 CATKAGLTYNEQFF TGTGCCACTAAAGCGGGGTTGACCTACAATGAGCAGTTCTTC
- - TRBJ1-4 TRBV7-6 CASSLNEKLFF TGTGCCAGCAGTCTTAATGAAAAACTGTTTTTT
- TRBD2 TRBJ2-7 TRBV30 CAWRTGLAVWDEQYF TGTGCCTGGAGAACCGGACTAGCGGTCTGGGACGAGCAGTACTTC
- TRBD1 TRBJ1-2 TRBV27 CASSLRGTGLLDNGYTF TGTGCCAGCAGTTTACGCGGGACAGGATTACTGGATAATGGCTACACCTTC
- TRBD1 TRBJ2-2 TRBV18 CASSPTGGRTGELFF TGTGCCAGCTCACCGACAGGGGGCCGCACCGGGGAGCTGTTTTTT
- TRBD2 TRBJ2-1 TRBV4-3 CASSQNSGNSYNEQFF TGCGCCAGCAGCCAGAATAGCGGGAACTCCTACAATGAGCAGTTCTTC
- - TRBJ2-7 TRBV5-5 CASSLEYEQYF TGTGCCAGCAGCTTGGAATACGAGCAGTACTTC
once - TRBJ2-1 TRBV10-1 CASSDGGSGGNEQFF TGCGCCAGCAGCGATGGGGGGAGTGGAGGCAATGAGCAGTTCTTC
- TRBD1 TRBJ2-7 TRBV11-2 CASSSTPRDRAHTYEQYF TGTGCCAGCAGCTCTACACCTCGGGACAGGGCCCACACCTACGAGCAGTACTTC
- TRBD2 TRBJ2-1 TRBV19 CASRDEGLAGDEQFF TGTGCCAGTAGGGATGAGGGACTAGCCGGGGATGAGCAGTTCTTC
once - TRBJ2-7 TRBV2 CASSDGGKGVYEQYF TGTGCCAGCAGTGACGGAGGGAAGGGGGTCTACGAGCAGTACTTC
once - TRBJ1-5 TRBV2 CATAKEINQPQHF TGTGCCACCGCAAAAGAGATCAATCAGCCCCAGCATTTT
- TRBD2 TRBJ2-7 TRBV18 CASSPLGRGHEQYF TGTGCCAGCTCACCCCTCGGGAGGGGACACGAGCAGTACTTC
- TRBD1 TRBJ1-1 TRBV18 CASSPRQGSVGTEAFF TGTGCCAGCTCACCACGACAGGGATCGGTAGGCACTGAAGCTTTCTTT
- TRBD1 TRBJ2-7 TRBV6-6 CASTRTGDNEQYF TGTGCCAGTACCCGGACAGGAGACAACGAGCAGTACTTC
- TRBD1 TRBJ2-7 TRBV2 CARMGQGNYEQYF TGTGCCAGAATGGGACAGGGCAACTACGAGCAGTACTTC
- - TRBJ1-2 TRBV28 CASSSLWEYGYTF TGTGCCAGCAGTTCCTTATGGGAATATGGCTACACCTTC
- - TRBJ2-7 TRBV15 CATSRDRRGRNEQYF TGTGCCACCAGCAGAGATCGTCGAGGGAGGAACGAGCAGTACTTC
- - TRBJ2-2 TRBV27 CASGRMGVDTGELFF TGTGCCAGCGGCCGCATGGGGGTGGACACCGGGGAGCTGTTTTTT
once - TRBJ2-1 TRBV7-2 CASSFLGGNEQFF TGTGCCAGCAGCTTCCTAGGGGGGAATGAGCAGTTCTTC
- - TRBJ2-1 TRBV19 CASTETGHPYNEQFF TGTGCCAGTACAGAAACGGGACATCCCTACAATGAGCAGTTCTTC
- TRBD2 TRBJ2-7 TRBV2 CASRDGLAGTLDEQYF TGTGCCAGCAGGGACGGACTAGCGGGGACTTTGGACGAGCAGTACTTC
once - TRBJ1-5 TRBV15 CATSRGNQPQHF TGTGCCACCAGCAGAGGGAATCAGCCCCAGCATTTT
- TRBD2 TRBJ2-7 TRBV27 CASSPGLAVPYHEQYF TGTGCCAGCAGTCCGGGACTAGCGGTTCCGTATCACGAGCAGTACTTC
- - TRBJ2-3 TRBV5-4 CARGPWVAHTQYF TGTGCCAGAGGGCCCTGGGTAGCGCATACGCAGTATTTT
- - TRBJ2-7 TRBV9 CASSESSSYEQYF TGTGCCAGCAGCGAGAGTAGCTCCTACGAGCAGTACTTC
- TRBD2 TRBJ2-1 TRBV7-8 CASSLVQLAGLDYNEQFF TGTGCCAGCAGCTTAGTACAGCTCGCAGGACTAGACTACAATGAGCAGTTCTTC
- - TRBJ2-3 TRBV5-1 CASSSHWTSTDTQYF TGCGCCAGCAGCTCCCACTGGACTAGCACAGATACGCAGTATTTT
- - TRBJ1-1 TRBV5-8 CASSRGNRRRNTEAFF TGTGCCAGCAGCCGGGGTAATAGGCGGCGGAACACTGAAGCTTTCTTT
- - TRBJ2-7 TRBV20-1 CSASSAAEQYF TGCAGTGCTAGTTCGGCAGCCGAGCAGTACTTC
- - TRBJ2-7 TRBV15 CATSRGYEQYF TGTGCCACCAGCAGGGGTTACGAGCAGTACTTC
- - TRBJ1-5 TRBV6-4 CASSVRVRNQPQHF TGTGCCAGCAGTGTTCGGGTTCGCAATCAGCCCCAGCATTTT
- TRBD2 TRBJ2-2 TRBV5-1 CASSLMGLAGGPVGELFF TGCGCCAGCAGCTTAATGGGACTAGCGGGAGGGCCGGTCGGGGAGCTGTTTTTT
- - TRBJ2-5 TRBV2 CASRRNRGLQETQYF TGTGCCAGCAGACGAAATCGGGGCCTCCAAGAGACCCAGTACTTC
- - TRBJ2-1 TRBV9 CASSVGAENYNEQFF TGTGCCAGCAGCGTAGGAGCGGAAAACTACAATGAGCAGTTCTTC